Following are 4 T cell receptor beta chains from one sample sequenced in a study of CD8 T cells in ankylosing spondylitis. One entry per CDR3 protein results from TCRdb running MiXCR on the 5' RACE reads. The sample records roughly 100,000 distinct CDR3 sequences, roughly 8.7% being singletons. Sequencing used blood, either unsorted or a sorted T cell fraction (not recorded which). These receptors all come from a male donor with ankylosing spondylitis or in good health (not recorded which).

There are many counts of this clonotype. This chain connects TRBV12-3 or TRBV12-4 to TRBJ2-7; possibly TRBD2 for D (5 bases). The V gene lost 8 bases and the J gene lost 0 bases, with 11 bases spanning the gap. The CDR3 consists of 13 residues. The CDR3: CASGGLSSYEQYF. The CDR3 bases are TGTGCCAGCGGAGGCTTGAGCTCCTACGAGCAGTACTTC.

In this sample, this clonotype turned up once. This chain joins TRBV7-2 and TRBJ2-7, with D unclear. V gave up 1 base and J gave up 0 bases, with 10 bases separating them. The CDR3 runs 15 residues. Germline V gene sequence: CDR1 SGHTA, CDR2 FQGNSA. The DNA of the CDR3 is TGTACCAGCAGCTTAGAAGGCGGCCACTCCTACGAGCAGTACTTC. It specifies CTSSLEGGHSYEQYF.

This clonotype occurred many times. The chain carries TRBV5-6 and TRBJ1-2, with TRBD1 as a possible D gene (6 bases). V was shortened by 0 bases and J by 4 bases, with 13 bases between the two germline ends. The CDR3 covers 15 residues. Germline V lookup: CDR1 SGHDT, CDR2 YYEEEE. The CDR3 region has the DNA TGTGCCAGCAGCTTGGAAGGCCGAGGGGGCTATGGCTACACCTTC. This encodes CASSLEGRGGYGYTF.

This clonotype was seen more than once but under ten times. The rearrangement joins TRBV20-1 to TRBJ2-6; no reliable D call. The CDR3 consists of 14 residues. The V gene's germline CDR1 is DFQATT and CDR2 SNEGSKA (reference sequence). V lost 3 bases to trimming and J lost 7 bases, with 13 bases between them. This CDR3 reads CSARRTVGANVLTF. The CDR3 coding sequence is TGCAGTGCTAGGCGGACCGTGGGTGCCAACGTCCTGACTTTC.